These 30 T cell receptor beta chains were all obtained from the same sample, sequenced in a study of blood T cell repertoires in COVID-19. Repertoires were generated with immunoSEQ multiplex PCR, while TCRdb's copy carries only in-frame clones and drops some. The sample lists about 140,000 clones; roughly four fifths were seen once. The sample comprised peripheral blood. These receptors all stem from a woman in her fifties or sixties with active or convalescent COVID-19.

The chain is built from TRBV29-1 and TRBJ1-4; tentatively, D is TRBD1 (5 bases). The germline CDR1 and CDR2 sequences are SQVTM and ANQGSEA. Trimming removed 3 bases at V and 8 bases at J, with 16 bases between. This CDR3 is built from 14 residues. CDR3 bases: TGCAGCGTTGACGTAGGGAGGGGAGGGGAAAAACTGTTTTTT. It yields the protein CSVDVGRGGEKLFF.

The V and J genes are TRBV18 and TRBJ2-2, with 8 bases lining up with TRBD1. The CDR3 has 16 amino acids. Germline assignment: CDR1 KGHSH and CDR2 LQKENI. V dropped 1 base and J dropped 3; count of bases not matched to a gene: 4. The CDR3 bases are TGTGCCAGCTCACCACGCAGGGGGCAGGACACCGGGGAGCTGTTTTTT. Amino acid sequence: CASSPRRGQDTGELFF.

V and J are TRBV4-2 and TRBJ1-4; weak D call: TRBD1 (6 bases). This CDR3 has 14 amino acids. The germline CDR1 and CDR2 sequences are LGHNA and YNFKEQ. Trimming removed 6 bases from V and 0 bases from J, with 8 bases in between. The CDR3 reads CASRGGATNEKLFF. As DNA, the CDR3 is TGTGCCAGCAGAGGGGGTGCAACTAATGAAAAACTGTTTTTT.

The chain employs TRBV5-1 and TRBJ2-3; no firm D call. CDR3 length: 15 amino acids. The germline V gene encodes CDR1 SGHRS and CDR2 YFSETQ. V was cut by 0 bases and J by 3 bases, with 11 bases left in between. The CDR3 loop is CASSLEALRTDTQYF. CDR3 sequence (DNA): TGCGCCAGCAGCTTGGAAGCGCTACGGACAGATACGCAGTATTTT.

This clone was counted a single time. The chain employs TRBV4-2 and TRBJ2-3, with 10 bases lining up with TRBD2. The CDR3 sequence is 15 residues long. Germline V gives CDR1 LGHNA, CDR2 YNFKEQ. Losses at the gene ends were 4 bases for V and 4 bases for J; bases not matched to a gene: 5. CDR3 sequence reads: CASSRGAGGPDTQYF. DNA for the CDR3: TGTGCCAGCAGCCGCGGAGCGGGGGGGCCAGATACGCAGTATTTT.

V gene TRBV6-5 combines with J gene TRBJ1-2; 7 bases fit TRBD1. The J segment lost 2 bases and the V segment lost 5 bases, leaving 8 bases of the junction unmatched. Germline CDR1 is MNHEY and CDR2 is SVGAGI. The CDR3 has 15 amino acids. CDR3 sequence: CASSTLNRGNYGYTF. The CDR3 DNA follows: TGTGCCAGCAGTACCCTTAACAGGGGAAACTATGGCTACACCTTC.

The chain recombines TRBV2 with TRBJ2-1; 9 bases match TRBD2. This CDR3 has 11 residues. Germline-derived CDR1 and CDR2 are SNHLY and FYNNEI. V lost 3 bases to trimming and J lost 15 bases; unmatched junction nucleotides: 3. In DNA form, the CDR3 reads TGTGCCAGCAGTGAGGGACTAGCCCCGTTCTTC. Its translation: CASSEGLAPFF.

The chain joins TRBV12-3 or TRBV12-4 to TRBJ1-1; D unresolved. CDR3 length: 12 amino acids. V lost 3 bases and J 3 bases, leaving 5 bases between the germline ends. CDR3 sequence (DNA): TGTGCCAGCAGTTTTCAGGACACTGAAGCTTTCTTT. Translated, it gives CASSFQDTEAFF.

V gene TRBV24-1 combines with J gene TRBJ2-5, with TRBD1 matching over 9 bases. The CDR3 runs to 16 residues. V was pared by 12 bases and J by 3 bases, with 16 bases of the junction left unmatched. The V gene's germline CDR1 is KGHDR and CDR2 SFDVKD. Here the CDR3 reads CAPANLDRGKEETQYF. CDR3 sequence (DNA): TGTGCCCCGGCTAACCTGGACAGGGGAAAGGAAGAGACCCAGTACTTC.

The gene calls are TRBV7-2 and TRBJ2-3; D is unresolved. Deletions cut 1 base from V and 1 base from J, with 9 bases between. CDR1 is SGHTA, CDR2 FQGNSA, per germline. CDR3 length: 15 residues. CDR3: CASSLERSRTDTQYF. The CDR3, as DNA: TGTGCCAGCAGCTTAGAACGGTCCCGCACAGATACGCAGTATTTT.

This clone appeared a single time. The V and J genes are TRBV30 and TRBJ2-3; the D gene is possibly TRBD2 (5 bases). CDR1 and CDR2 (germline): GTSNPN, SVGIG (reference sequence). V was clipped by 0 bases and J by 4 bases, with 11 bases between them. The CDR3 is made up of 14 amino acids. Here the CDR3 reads CAWSVEVAPDTQYF. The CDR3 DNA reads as TGTGCCTGGAGTGTGGAGGTAGCGCCAGATACGCAGTATTTT.

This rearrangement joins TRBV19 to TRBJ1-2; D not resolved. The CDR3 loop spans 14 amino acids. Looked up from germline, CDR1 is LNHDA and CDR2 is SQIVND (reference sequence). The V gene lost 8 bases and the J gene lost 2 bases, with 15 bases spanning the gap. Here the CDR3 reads CASQVQGLNYGYTF. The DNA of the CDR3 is TGTGCCAGTCAAGTACAAGGACTAAACTATGGCTACACCTTC.

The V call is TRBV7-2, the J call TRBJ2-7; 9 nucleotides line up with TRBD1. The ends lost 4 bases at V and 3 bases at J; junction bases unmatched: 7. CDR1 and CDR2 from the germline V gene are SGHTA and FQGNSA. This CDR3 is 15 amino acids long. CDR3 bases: TGTGCCAGCAGCTCGCAAGGGACAGGGAACTACGAGCAGTACTTC. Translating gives CASSSQGTGNYEQYF.

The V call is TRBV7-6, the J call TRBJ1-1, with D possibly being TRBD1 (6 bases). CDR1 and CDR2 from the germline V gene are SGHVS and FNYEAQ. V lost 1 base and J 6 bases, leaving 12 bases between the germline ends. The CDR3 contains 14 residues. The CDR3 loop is CASSLVGGGSEAFF. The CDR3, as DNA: TGTGCCAGCAGCTTAGTGGGAGGGGGGTCTGAAGCTTTCTTT.

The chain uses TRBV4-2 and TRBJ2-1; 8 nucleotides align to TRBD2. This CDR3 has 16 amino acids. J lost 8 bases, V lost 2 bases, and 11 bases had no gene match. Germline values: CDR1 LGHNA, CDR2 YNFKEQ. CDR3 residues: CASSQLGREGLDEQFF. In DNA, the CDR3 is TGTGCCAGCAGCCAACTCGGGAGGGAGGGCCTGGATGAGCAGTTCTTC.

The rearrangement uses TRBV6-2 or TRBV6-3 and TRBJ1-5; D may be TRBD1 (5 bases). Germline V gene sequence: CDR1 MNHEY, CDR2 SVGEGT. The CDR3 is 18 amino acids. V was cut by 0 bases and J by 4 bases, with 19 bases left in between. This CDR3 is CASSYSHAGVSRNQPQHF. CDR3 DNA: TGTGCCAGCAGTTACTCGCACGCGGGGGTTTCGCGAAATCAGCCCCAGCATTTT.

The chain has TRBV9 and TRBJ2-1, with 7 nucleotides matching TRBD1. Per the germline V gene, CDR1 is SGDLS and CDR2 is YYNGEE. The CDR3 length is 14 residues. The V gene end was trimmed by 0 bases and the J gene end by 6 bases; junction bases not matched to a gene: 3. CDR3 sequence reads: CASSVGAGGNEQFF. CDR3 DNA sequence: TGTGCCAGCAGCGTAGGTGCAGGGGGCAATGAGCAGTTCTTC.

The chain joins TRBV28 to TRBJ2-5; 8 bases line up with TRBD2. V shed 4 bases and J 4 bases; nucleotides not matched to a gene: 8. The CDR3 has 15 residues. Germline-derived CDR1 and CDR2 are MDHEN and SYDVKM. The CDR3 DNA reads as TGTGCCAGCAGTTCCAGTTATAGCGGGACAGAGACCCAGTACTTC. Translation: CASSSSYSGTETQYF.

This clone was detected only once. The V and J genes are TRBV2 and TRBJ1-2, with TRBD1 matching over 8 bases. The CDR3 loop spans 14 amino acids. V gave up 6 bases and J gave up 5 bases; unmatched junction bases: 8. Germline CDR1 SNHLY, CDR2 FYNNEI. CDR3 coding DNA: TGTGCCAGCAGCTCTGCGCAGGGGGCGTATGGCTACACCTTC. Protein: CASSSAQGAYGYTF.

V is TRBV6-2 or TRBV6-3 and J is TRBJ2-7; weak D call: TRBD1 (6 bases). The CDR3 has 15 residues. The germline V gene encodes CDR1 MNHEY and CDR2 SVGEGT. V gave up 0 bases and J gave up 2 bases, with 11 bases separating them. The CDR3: CASSYSPRGAYEQYF. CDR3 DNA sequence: TGTGCCAGCAGTTACTCCCCCAGGGGCGCCTACGAGCAGTACTTC.

This CDR3 reads CASSEPGQVTYEQYF. CDR3 in DNA: TGCGCCAGCAGTGAGCCGGGACAGGTGACCTACGAGCAGTACTTC. The chain links TRBV10-2 to TRBJ2-7, with TRBD1 identical over 8 bases. CDR1 is WSHSY and CDR2 is SAAADI in the germline V gene. CDR3 length equals 15 residues. Unmatched junction bases numbered 5, after V lost 2 bases and J lost 2 bases.

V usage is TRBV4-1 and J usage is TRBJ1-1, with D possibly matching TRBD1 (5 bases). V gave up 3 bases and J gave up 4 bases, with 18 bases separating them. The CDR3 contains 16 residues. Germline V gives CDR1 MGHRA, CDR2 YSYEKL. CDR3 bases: TGCGCCAGCAGCCACCCGGGACTGCCCGGGGGCACTGAAGCTTTCTTT. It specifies CASSHPGLPGGTEAFF.

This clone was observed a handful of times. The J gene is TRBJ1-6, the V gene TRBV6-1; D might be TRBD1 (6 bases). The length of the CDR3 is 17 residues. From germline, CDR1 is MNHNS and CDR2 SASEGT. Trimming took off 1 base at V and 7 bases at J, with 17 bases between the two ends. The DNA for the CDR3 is TGTGCCAGCAGTGAAGGAGGGAATGGACAGCGCAATTCACCCCTCCACTTT. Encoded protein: CASSEGGNGQRNSPLHF.

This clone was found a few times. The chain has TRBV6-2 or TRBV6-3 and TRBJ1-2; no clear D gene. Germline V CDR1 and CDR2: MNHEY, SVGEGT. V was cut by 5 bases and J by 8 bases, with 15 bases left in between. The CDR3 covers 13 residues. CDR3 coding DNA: TGTGCCAGCAGTGACCCCCGCGGCTACGGCTACACCTTC. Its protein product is CASSDPRGYGYTF.

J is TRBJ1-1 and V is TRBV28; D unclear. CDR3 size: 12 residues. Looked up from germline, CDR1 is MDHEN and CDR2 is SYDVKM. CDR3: CAGREANTEAFF. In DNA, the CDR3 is TGTGCGGGGAGGGAGGCAAACACTGAAGCTTTCTTT.

CDR3 DNA: TGTGCCTGGAGTGTTTTGTGGTCCCGGACAGGGGGGGGTGAAGCTTTCTTT. It encodes CAWSVLWSRTGGGEAFF. The chain combines TRBV30 with TRBJ1-1, with 10 bases that match TRBD1. Germline CDR1 and CDR2: GTSNPN and SVGIG (reference sequence). The CDR3 has 17 amino acids. The V and J ends lost 0 bases and 7 bases, in that order; junction bases with no gene match: 14.

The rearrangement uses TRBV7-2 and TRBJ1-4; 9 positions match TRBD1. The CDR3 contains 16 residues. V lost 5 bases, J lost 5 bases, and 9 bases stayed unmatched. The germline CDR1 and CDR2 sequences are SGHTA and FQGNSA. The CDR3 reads CASSPLSGTGNEKLFF. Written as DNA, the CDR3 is TGTGCCAGCAGCCCACTTTCCGGGACAGGGAATGAAAAACTGTTTTTT.

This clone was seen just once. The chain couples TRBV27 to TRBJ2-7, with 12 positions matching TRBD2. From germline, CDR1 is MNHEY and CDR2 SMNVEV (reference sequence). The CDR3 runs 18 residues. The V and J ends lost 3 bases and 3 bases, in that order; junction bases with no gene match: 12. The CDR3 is CASSFRLAGDLLNYEQYF. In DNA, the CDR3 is TGTGCCAGCAGTTTCCGACTAGCGGGGGACCTCCTAAACTACGAGCAGTACTTC.

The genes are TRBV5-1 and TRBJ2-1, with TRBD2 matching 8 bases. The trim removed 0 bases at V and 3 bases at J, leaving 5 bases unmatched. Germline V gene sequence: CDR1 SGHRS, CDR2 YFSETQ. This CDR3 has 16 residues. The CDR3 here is CASSLVGLGYYNEQFF. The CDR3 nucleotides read TGCGCCAGCAGCTTGGTGGGACTAGGGTACTACAATGAGCAGTTCTTC.

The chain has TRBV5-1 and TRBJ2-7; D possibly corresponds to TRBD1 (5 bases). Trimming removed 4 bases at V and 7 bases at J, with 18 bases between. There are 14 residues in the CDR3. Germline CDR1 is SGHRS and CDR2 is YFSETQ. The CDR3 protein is CASSPALGRDEQYF. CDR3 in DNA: TGCGCCAGCAGCCCCGCCTTGGGCAGGGATGAGCAGTACTTC.